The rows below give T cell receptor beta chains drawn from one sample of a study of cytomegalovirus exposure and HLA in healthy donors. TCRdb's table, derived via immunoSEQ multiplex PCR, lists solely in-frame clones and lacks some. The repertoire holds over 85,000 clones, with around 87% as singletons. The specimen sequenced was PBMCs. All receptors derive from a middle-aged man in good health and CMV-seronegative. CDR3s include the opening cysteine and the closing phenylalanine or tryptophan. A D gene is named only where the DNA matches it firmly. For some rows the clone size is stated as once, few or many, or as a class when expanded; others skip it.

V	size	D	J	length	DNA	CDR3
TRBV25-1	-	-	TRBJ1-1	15	TGTGCCAGCAGTGAAGGGGCGCTGGGGAAAACTGAAGCTTTCTTT	CASSEGALGKTEAFF
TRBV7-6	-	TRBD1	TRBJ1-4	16	TGTGCCAGCAGCTTAGACCCAAACAGGGGAGCTGAAAAACTGTTTTTT	CASSLDPNRGAEKLFF
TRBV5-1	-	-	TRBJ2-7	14	TGCGCCAGCAGCTTGTCCGGGACATCGGGCGAGCAGTACTTC	CASSLSGTSGEQYF
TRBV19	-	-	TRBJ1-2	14	TGTGCCAGTAGTATAAACCCAGGGAACTATGGCTACACCTTC	CASSINPGNYGYTF
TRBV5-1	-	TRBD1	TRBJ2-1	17	TGCGCCAGCAGCTTGATATTGGGACAGGGCCCGATGAGCGAGCAGTTCTTC	CASSLILGQGPMSEQFF
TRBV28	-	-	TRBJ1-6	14	TGTGCCAGCGGCGTGACAAGAGATAATTCACCCCTCCACTTT	CASGVTRDNSPLHF
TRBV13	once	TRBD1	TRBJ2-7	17	TGTGCCAGCAGCTTAGGCGAACTCCGCCTACAGGGGTCCGAGCAGTACTTC	CASSLGELRLQGSEQYF
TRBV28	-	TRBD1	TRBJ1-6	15	TGTGCCAGCCTACCGGGACAGGGGGCGAGTTCACCCCTCCACTTT	CASLPGQGASSPLHF
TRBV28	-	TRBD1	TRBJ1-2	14	TGTGCCAGCAGTTCCGGGACAGAACTCTATGGCTACACCTTC	CASSSGTELYGYTF
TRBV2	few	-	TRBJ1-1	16	TGTGCCAGCAGTGGGGATCGTGGGGGGAAATTGACTGAAGCTTTCTTT	CASSGDRGGKLTEAFF
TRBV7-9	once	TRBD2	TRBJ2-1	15	TGTGCCAGCAGCTTAGATCTAGCGGGGCGGGGTGAGCAGTTCTTC	CASSLDLAGRGEQFF
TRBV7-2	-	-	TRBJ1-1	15	TGTGCCAGCAGCTTAGTAGGCACAGGTCATACTGAAGCTTTCTTT	CASSLVGTGHTEAFF
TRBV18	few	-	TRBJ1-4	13	TGTGCCAGCTCACCACGCAGTAATGAAAAACTGTTTTTT	CASSPRSNEKLFF
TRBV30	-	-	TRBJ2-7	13	TGTGCCTGGTTACAGACAGGCGTCCACGAGCAGTACTTC	CAWLQTGVHEQYF
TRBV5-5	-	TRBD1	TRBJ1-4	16	TGTGCCAGCAGCTTGAGCAGGGGGCAGGTTCGGGAAAAACTGTTTTTT	CASSLSRGQVREKLFF
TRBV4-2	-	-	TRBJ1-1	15	TGTGCCAGCAGCCAAGTCGTGGGCATCGGCACTGAAGCTTTCTTT	CASSQVVGIGTEAFF
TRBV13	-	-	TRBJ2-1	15	TGTGCCAGCAGCGATCGGGACACGAACTACAATGAGCAGTTCTTC	CASSDRDTNYNEQFF
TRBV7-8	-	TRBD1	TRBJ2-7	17	TGTGCCAGCAGCCGGGGACAGGGGACTGCGAACTTCTACGAGCAGTACTTC	CASSRGQGTANFYEQYF